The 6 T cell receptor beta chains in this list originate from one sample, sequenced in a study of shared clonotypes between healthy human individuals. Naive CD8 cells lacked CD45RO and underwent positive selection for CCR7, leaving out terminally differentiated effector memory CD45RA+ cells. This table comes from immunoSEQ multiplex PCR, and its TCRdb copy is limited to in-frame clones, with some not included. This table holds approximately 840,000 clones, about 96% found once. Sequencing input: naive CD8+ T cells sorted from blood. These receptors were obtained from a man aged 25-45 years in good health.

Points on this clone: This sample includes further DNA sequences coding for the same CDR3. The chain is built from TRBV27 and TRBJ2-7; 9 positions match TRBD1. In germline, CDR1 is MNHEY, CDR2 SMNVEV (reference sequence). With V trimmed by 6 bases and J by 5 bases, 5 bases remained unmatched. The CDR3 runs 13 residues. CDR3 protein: CASRGTGYHEQYF. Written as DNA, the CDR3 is TGTGCCAGCAGGGGGACAGGGTATCACGAGCAGTACTTC.

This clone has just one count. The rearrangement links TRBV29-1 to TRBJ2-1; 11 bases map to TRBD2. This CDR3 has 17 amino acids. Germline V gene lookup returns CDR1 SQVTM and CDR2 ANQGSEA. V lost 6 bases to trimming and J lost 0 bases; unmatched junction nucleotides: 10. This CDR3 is CSVATSGITSSYNEQFF. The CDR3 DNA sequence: TGCAGCGTGGCGACTAGCGGGATAACAAGCTCCTACAATGAGCAGTTCTTC.

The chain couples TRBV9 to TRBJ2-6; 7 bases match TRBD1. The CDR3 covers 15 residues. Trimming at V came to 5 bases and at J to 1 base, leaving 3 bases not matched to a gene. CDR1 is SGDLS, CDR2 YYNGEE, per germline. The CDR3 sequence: CASRNRGSGANVLTF. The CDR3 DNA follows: TGTGCCAGCAGAAACAGGGGATCTGGGGCCAACGTCCTGACTTTC.

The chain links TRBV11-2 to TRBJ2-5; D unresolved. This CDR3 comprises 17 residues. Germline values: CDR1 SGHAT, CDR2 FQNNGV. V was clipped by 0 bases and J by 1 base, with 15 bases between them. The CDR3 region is CASSLDGVALFQETQYF. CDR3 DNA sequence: TGTGCCAGCAGCTTAGATGGAGTTGCGCTCTTCCAAGAGACCCAGTACTTC. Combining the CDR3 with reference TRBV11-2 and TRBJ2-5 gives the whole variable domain EAGVAQSPRYKIIEKRQSVAFWCNPISGHATLYWYQQILGQGPKLLIQFQNNGVVDDSQLPKDRFSAERLKGVDSTLKIQPAKLEDSAVYLCASSLDGVALFQETQYFGPGTRLLVL.

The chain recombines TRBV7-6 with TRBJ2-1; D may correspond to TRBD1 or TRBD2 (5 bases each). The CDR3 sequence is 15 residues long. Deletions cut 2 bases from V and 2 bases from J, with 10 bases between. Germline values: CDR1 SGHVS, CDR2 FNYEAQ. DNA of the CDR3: TGTGCCAGCAGCTTAACGAGGGGCCCCTACAATGAGCAGTTCTTC. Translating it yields CASSLTRGPYNEQFF.

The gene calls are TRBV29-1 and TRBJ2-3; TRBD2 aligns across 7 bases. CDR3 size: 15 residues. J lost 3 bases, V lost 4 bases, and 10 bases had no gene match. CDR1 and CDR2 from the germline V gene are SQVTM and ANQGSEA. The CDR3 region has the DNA TGCAGCGTTGTGGGAGGGGACGGGAGTACAGATACGCAGTATTTT. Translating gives CSVVGGDGSTDTQYF.